This record concerns one T cell receptor (beta chain) sequence. Germline values: CDR1 SQVTM, CDR2 ANQGSEA. The CDR3 contains 14 residues. Trimming pared 5 bases from V and 0 bases from J, leaving 14 bases between. These data are taken from a study of OX40 agonist ivuxolimab in advanced cancers. Turning to the study itself: Hepatocellular carcinoma, melanoma, renal cell or head and neck cancer occurred in dose-escalation patients. From 23 to 79 years was the age range, with a mean of approximately 63 years, and 70% to 85% were male.

The protocol was immunoSEQ multiplex PCR, while the TCRdb copy is restricted to in-frame clones and leaves out a portion. The sample lists about 30,000 clones, 90% occurring once. This specimen consisted of CD4+ or CD8+ T cells sorted from blood, obtained in a trial of the OX40 agonist ivuxolimab. The J gene is TRBJ2-7, the V gene TRBV29-1; TRBD2 is a possible D gene (5 bases). This sequence was found in an adult with an advanced solid tumor such as melanoma, head and neck, liver or kidney cancer. In DNA form, the CDR3 reads TGCAGCGTTCAGATCCGAGGGAGCTCCTACGAGCAGTACTTC. Protein product: CSVQIRGSSYEQYF.